These 32 T cell receptor beta chains were all obtained from the same sample, sequenced in a study of blood T cell repertoires in COVID-19. The protocol was immunoSEQ multiplex PCR, while the TCRdb copy is restricted to in-frame clones and leaves out a portion. The data show approximately 120,000 clones, with 88% seen just once and approximately 1% held by the top ten. Sequenced: peripheral blood. The receptors here all came from a woman older than 75 with acute or convalescent COVID-19.

This clone appeared a single time. This chain connects TRBV10-2 to TRBJ1-6; TRBD1 might be the D (6 bases). The CDR3 covers 15 residues. Germline CDR1 is WSHSY and CDR2 is SAAADI. Between the trimmed V and J ends, which lost 8 bases and 0 bases, there was a span of 11 bases. The CDR3 region is CASGQGSSYNSPLHF. CDR3 sequence (DNA): TGCGCCAGCGGCCAGGGGAGCTCCTATAATTCACCCCTCCACTTT.

This clone was observed a handful of times. J is TRBJ2-5 and V is TRBV15; D ambiguous. The V end lost 8 bases, the J end lost 2 bases, and 15 bases lay between the germline ends. This CDR3 contains 14 residues. The germline CDR1 and CDR2 sequences are LNHNV and YYDKDF (reference sequence). The CDR3 DNA reads TGTGCCACCTCCTTAAACAGATTACAAGAGACCCAGTACTTC. Protein: CATSLNRLQETQYF.

The rearrangement links TRBV6-5 to TRBJ1-6; maybe TRBD1 (5 bases). V lost 4 bases and J 7 bases, leaving 14 bases between the germline ends. The CDR3 extends over 15 amino acids. CDR1 is MNHEY and CDR2 is SVGAGI in the germline V gene. The chain's CDR3 is CASSLSVRGNSPLHF. In nucleotides, the CDR3 is TGTGCCAGCAGTTTAAGCGTCCGGGGGAATTCACCCCTCCACTTT.

Here the CDR3 reads CASSLQGTGKDTQYF. The DNA for the CDR3 is TGTGCCAGCAGCTTGCAGGGGACAGGGAAAGATACGCAGTATTTT. V and J are TRBV5-4 and TRBJ2-3, with TRBD1 matching 9 bases. V gave up 1 base and J gave up 5 bases; unmatched junction bases: 5. The CDR3 consists of 15 residues. Germline assignment: CDR1 SGHNT and CDR2 YYREEE (reference sequence).

The chain is built from TRBV20-1 and TRBJ2-7, with D possibly TRBD2 on 5 matching bases. CDR1 is DFQATT, CDR2 SNEGSKA, per germline (reference sequence). V was cut by 3 bases and J by 2 bases, with 11 bases left in between. The CDR3 totals 13 residues. CDR3 sequence (DNA): TGCAGTGCTAGTGTGAGGGCCCCCTACGAGCAGTACTTC. This translates into CSASVRAPYEQYF.

V gene TRBV7-7 combines with J gene TRBJ2-2; D might be TRBD2 (6 bases). CDR1 and CDR2 from the germline V gene are SSHAT and FNYEAQ (reference sequence). The CDR3 loop spans 14 amino acids. Trimming cost V 0 bases and J 4 bases, with 6 bases left between them. As DNA, the CDR3 is TGTGCCAGCAGCTTAGCGCGGGGCACCGGGGAGCTGTTTTTT. This encodes CASSLARGTGELFF.

The V gene is TRBV7-3, the J gene TRBJ2-7; D may be TRBD2 (6 bases). The CDR3 runs 13 residues. The V gene's germline CDR1 is SGHTA and CDR2 FQGTGA. Trimming stripped 2 bases from V and 6 bases from J, with 11 bases between. The CDR3 sequence is CASSLVDGGEQYF. CDR3 nucleotide sequence: TGTGCCAGCAGCTTAGTGGACGGGGGCGAGCAGTACTTC.

V usage is TRBV9 and J usage is TRBJ2-3; D might be TRBD1 (5 bases). V lost 0 bases and J lost 2, with 13 bases in between. CDR3 length: 16 amino acids. Germline V gene sequence: CDR1 SGDLS, CDR2 YYNGEE. In nucleotides, the CDR3 is TGTGCCAGCAGCGTAGGCCCAGGGCTACCCACAGATACGCAGTATTTT. Translated, it gives CASSVGPGLPTDTQYF.

The V gene is TRBV6-2 or TRBV6-3, the J gene TRBJ1-2, with TRBD1 matching over 9 bases. V shed 1 base and J 6 bases; nucleotides not matched to a gene: 0. CDR3 length: 13 amino acids. Per the germline V gene, CDR1 is MNHEY and CDR2 is SVGEGT. The CDR3 reads CASSYWTGDGYTF. The CDR3 DNA sequence: TGTGCCAGCAGTTACTGGACAGGGGATGGCTACACCTTC.

This chain uses TRBV19 with TRBJ2-1; weak D call: TRBD2 (5 bases). The germline gives CDR1 LNHDA, CDR2 SQIVND (reference sequence). Trimming stripped 2 bases from V and 2 bases from J, with 16 bases between. The CDR3 runs 17 residues. The CDR3 reads CASSISSGSQPYNEQFF. DNA for the CDR3: TGTGCCAGTAGTATATCAAGCGGATCTCAGCCCTACAATGAGCAGTTCTTC.

This clone has only one observation. The V gene is TRBV6-2 or TRBV6-3, the J gene TRBJ1-2; D not resolved. The CDR3 consists of 15 residues. Trimming removed 5 bases from V and 4 bases from J, with 17 bases in between. Germline CDR1 is MNHEY and CDR2 is SVGEGT. The CDR3 loop reads CASSPGLAYGYGYTF. DNA of the CDR3: TGTGCCAGCAGTCCCGGACTAGCTTATGGCTATGGCTACACCTTC.

The chain joins TRBV2 to TRBJ1-2, with 10 bases matching TRBD1. With 6 bases clipped from V and 4 bases from J, the junction kept 8 bases outside the gene matches. Germline CDR1 SNHLY, CDR2 FYNNEI. CDR3 length: 15 amino acids. The CDR3 is CASRADRGRSYGYTF. The CDR3 DNA reads TGTGCCAGCAGGGCCGACAGGGGGCGCAGCTATGGCTACACCTTC.

The genes are TRBV29-1 and TRBJ1-1; the D gene is possibly TRBD1 (5 bases). V was shortened by 2 bases and J by 7 bases, with 14 bases between the two germline ends. CDR1 SQVTM and CDR2 ANQGSEA come from the germline V gene. CDR3 length equals 13 residues. The DNA for the CDR3 is TGCAGCGTTGAAAGGGGCCGGCGGAATGAAGCTTTCTTT. It translates to CSVERGRRNEAFF. Full variable domain (remainder filled in from reference TRBV29-1 and TRBJ1-1): SAVISQKPSRDICQRGTSLTIQCQVDSQVTMMFWYRQQPGQSLTLIATANQGSEATYESGFVIDKFPISRPNLTFSTLTVSNMSPEDSSIYLCSVERGRRNEAFFGQGTRLTVV.

The V gene is TRBV24-1, the J gene TRBJ1-5; possibly TRBD1 for D (6 bases). Germline-derived CDR1 and CDR2 are KGHDR and SFDVKD. Trimming pared 3 bases from V and 3 bases from J, leaving 14 bases between. This CDR3 has 16 amino acids. DNA for the CDR3: TGTGCCACCAGTGATGGGGTACAGGGTGACAATCAGCCCCAGCATTTT. Translated, it gives CATSDGVQGDNQPQHF.

The chain carries TRBV5-4 and TRBJ2-1, with 14 bases aligning to TRBD2. There are 18 residues in the CDR3. With 0 bases clipped from V and 4 bases from J, the junction kept 6 bases outside the gene matches. CDR1 and CDR2 (germline): SGHNT, YYREEE (reference sequence). The CDR3, as DNA: TGTGCCAGCAGCTTGGGACTAGCGGGAGGGGGGGTATACAATGAGCAGTTCTTC. Its protein product is CASSLGLAGGGVYNEQFF.

This chain links TRBV12-3 or TRBV12-4 with TRBJ1-5; the match to TRBD1 covers 7 bases. The CDR3 extends over 13 amino acids. V shed 5 bases and J 7 bases; nucleotides not matched to a gene: 5. CDR3 region: CASSLGTDQPQHF. The CDR3 bases are TGTGCCAGCAGTCTCGGGACAGACCAGCCCCAGCATTTT.

The rearrangement uses TRBV6-2 or TRBV6-3 and TRBJ1-6; D gene unclear. The CDR3 covers 14 residues. Per germline, CDR1 MNHEY and CDR2 SVGEGT. V gave up 4 bases and J gave up 10 bases, with 14 bases separating them. The CDR3 region is CASSLLIGDSPLHF. Here the CDR3 DNA reads TGTGCCAGCAGTTTACTTATCGGAGACTCACCCCTCCACTTT.

V is TRBV7-9 and J is TRBJ2-2; 10 bases map to TRBD1. This CDR3 is 15 amino acids long. The germline V gene encodes CDR1 SEHNR and CDR2 FQNEAQ (reference sequence). V was pared by 4 bases and J by 4 bases, with 3 bases of the junction left unmatched. The CDR3 DNA sequence: TGTGCCAGCAGCTCCGACAGGGGGCCCACCGGGGAGCTGTTTTTT. Translating it yields CASSSDRGPTGELFF. The full variable domain, in which reference TRBV7-9 and TRBJ2-2 provide the parts outside the CDR3, is DTGVSQNPRHKITKRGQNVTFRCDPISEHNRLYWYRQTLGQGPEFLTYFQNEAQLEKSRLLSDRFSAERPKGSFSTLEIQRTEQGDSAMYLCASSSDRGPTGELFFGEGSRLTVL.

This chain uses TRBV9 with TRBJ2-7; 8 nucleotides line up with TRBD2. V was pared by 0 bases and J by 3 bases, with 11 bases of the junction left unmatched. From germline, CDR1 is SGDLS and CDR2 YYNGEE. The CDR3 is 17 amino acids. CDR3 bases: TGTGCCAGCAGCGTAGGGGTTAGCGGGGAACTCTACTACGAGCAGTACTTC. It translates to CASSVGVSGELYYEQYF.

This sequence joins TRBV9 and TRBJ2-1; D might be TRBD1 (5 bases). CDR1 is SGDLS, CDR2 YYNGEE, per germline. The CDR3 spans 12 residues. The V end was cut by 0 bases, the J end by 12 bases, with 10 bases between. The CDR3 coding sequence is TGTGCCAGCAGCGTAGAGGGGTCTTCGCAGTTCTTC. This sequence encodes CASSVEGSSQFF.

The chain employs TRBV6-1 and TRBJ2-7; D perhaps matches TRBD1 (6 bases). Trimming removed 2 bases at V and 0 bases at J, with 17 bases between. The CDR3 has 17 amino acids. CDR1 and CDR2 from the germline V gene are MNHNS and SASEGT. CDR3 residues: CASSELPEGQNSYEQYF. The CDR3 nucleotides read TGTGCCAGCAGTGAACTGCCCGAAGGACAGAACTCCTACGAGCAGTACTTC.

This chain connects TRBV5-4 to TRBJ2-5; TRBD2 aligns across 9 bases. The CDR3 consists of 16 residues. Trimming cost V 1 base and J 1 base; bases outside gene matches: 5. CDR1 is SGHNT and CDR2 is YYREEE in the germline V gene (reference sequence). The CDR3 protein is CASSLKLAGPQETQYF. Here the CDR3 DNA reads TGTGCCAGCAGCTTGAAGCTAGCGGGGCCCCAAGAGACCCAGTACTTC. Variable domain in full (rest from reference TRBV5-4 and TRBJ2-5): ETGVTQSPTHLIKTRGQQVTLRCSSQSGHNTVSWYQQALGQGPQFIFQYYREEENGRGNFPPRFSGLQFPNYSSELNVNALELDDSALYLCASSLKLAGPQETQYFGPGTRLLVL.

The chain combines TRBV6-5 with TRBJ1-5, with TRBD1 identical over 10 bases. Losses at the gene ends were 6 bases for V and 7 bases for J; bases not matched to a gene: 9. The germline V gene has CDR1 MNHEY and CDR2 SVGAGI. The length of the CDR3 is 15 residues. CDR3 DNA: TGTGCCAGCAGCCTCTCCGGGACAGGGGACCAGCCCCAGCATTTT. It encodes CASSLSGTGDQPQHF.

With regard to this clone: Other nucleotide sequences in the sample specify the same CDR3. This rearrangement joins TRBV20-1 to TRBJ2-6; D perhaps matches TRBD2 (5 bases). In germline, CDR1 is DFQATT, CDR2 SNEGSKA (reference sequence). The CDR3 has 14 amino acids. V shed 3 bases and J shed 2 bases, with 8 bases lying between them. Written as DNA, the CDR3 is TGCAGTGCTAGTACCGGGGCTGGGGCCAACGTCCTGACTTTC. Protein: CSASTGAGANVLTF.

This clone appeared a few times. This sequence joins TRBV11-3 and TRBJ2-1; 9 nucleotides match TRBD1. Trimming removed 5 bases from V and 7 bases from J; junction bases left unmatched: 3. The CDR3 is 13 amino acids. Per germline, CDR1 SGHNT and CDR2 YENEEA. Here the CDR3 reads CASSRDRDNEQFF. Written as DNA, the CDR3 is TGTGCCAGCAGCCGGGACAGGGATAATGAGCAGTTCTTC.

This chain links TRBV18 with TRBJ2-4; D is unclear. The CDR3 totals 16 residues. V lost 0 bases and J lost 0, with 9 bases in between. Germline V gene data show CDR1 as KGHSH and CDR2 as LQKENI. The CDR3 sequence is CASSPPSGLAKNIQYF. Here the CDR3 DNA reads TGTGCCAGCTCACCACCCTCAGGCCTAGCCAAAAACATTCAGTACTTC.

The rearrangement joins TRBV19 to TRBJ2-3; 10 bases are shared with TRBD2. CDR3 length: 16 residues. Germline CDR1 reads LNHDA; CDR2 reads SQIVND (reference sequence). V lost 3 bases to trimming and J lost 3 bases; unmatched junction nucleotides: 6. CDR3 sequence reads: CASSIGLAGVTDTQYF. CDR3 nucleotide sequence: TGTGCCAGTAGTATCGGGCTAGCGGGAGTAACAGATACGCAGTATTTT.

This clone was found once. The gene calls are TRBV28 and TRBJ1-5; TRBD1 aligns across 8 bases. Germline-derived CDR1 and CDR2 are MDHEN and SYDVKM. The CDR3 has 15 residues. Trimming removed 5 bases from V and 4 bases from J; junction bases left unmatched: 7. The CDR3 sequence is CASSPPGQGNQPQHF. The DNA of the CDR3 is TGTGCCAGCAGTCCCCCCGGACAGGGTAATCAGCCCCAGCATTTT. Supplemented by reference TRBV28 and TRBJ1-5, the full variable domain reads DVKVTQSSRYLVKRTGEKVFLECVQDMDHENMFWYRQDPGLGLRLIYFSYDVKMKEKGDIPEGYSVSREKKERFSLILESASTNQTSMYLCASSPPGQGNQPQHFGDGTRLSIL.

The chain joins TRBV9 to TRBJ2-1; 9 nucleotides match TRBD2. The CDR3 extends over 13 amino acids. Germline V CDR1 and CDR2: SGDLS, YYNGEE. Trimming removed 6 bases from V and 6 bases from J; junction bases left unmatched: 4. The CDR3 reads CASMREGINEQFF. The DNA of the CDR3 is TGTGCCAGCATGCGGGAGGGAATCAATGAGCAGTTCTTC.

The genes are TRBV6-2 or TRBV6-3 and TRBJ2-3; 13 bases agree with TRBD2. The CDR3 contains 16 residues. CDR1 MNHEY and CDR2 SVGEGT come from the germline V gene. J was trimmed by 4 bases and V by 6 bases; bases with no gene match: 7. The CDR3 loop reads CASSPGTSGISDTQYF. CDR3 coding DNA: TGTGCCAGCAGCCCTGGGACTAGCGGGATTTCAGATACGCAGTATTTT.

The chain combines TRBV7-9 with TRBJ2-3, with a possible D match to TRBD1 (6 bases). V was pared by 2 bases and J by 1 base, with 19 bases between. From germline, CDR1 is SEHNR and CDR2 FQNEAQ (reference sequence). The CDR3 spans 18 residues. The CDR3 reads CASSLSRTAPPGTDTQYF. The CDR3 region has the DNA TGTGCCAGCAGCTTATCCAGGACAGCCCCCCCCGGCACAGATACGCAGTATTTT.

The chain carries TRBV28 and TRBJ2-7; a possible D gene is TRBD2 (7 bases). This CDR3 comprises 15 residues. Trimming shortened V by 2 bases and J by 6 bases, and 17 bases separated the two germline ends. The germline V gene encodes CDR1 MDHEN and CDR2 SYDVKM. This CDR3 reads CASSLGGARGFEQYF. CDR3 bases: TGTGCCAGCAGTTTAGGGGGGGCTCGGGGCTTCGAGCAGTACTTC.